Following are 10 T cell receptor beta chains from one sample sequenced in a study of graft-versus-host responses after intestinal transplantation. Sequencing used immunoSEQ multiplex PCR; TCRdb keeps in-frame clones, though not all of them. The sample yields some 76,000 clones, roughly 87% seen once. Their recognized antigens are unknown. The sequenced sample was unstimulated CD8+ T cells sorted from spleen or lymph node cells, obtained before transplant. Receptors were obtained from a human donor who was the organ donor for an intestinal transplant.

The CDR3 DNA sequence: TGTGCCAGCAGTTTCTGGGCGGCCGGGGACTATGGCTACACCTTC. Translated, it gives CASSFWAAGDYGYTF. The chain is built from TRBV28 and TRBJ1-2; D gene unclear. The CDR3 covers 15 residues. V lost 3 bases to trimming and J lost 3 bases, with 14 bases between them. Germline V gene lookup returns CDR1 MDHEN and CDR2 SYDVKM.

This clone appeared a single time. CDR3 sequence (DNA): TGTGCCCGGTTAGGGGGACTTTATGGCTACACCTTC. Translation: CARLGGLYGYTF. The rearrangement joins TRBV9 to TRBJ1-2; weak D call: TRBD1 (6 bases). V was shortened by 10 bases and J by 5 bases, with 15 bases between the two germline ends. The CDR3 has 12 amino acids. In germline, CDR1 is SGDLS, CDR2 YYNGEE.

As DNA, the CDR3 is TGTGCCTGCCAACACCGTCCCAATCAGCCCCAGCATTTT. It specifies CACQHRPNQPQHF. The chain has TRBV30 and TRBJ1-5; D call uncertain. The CDR3 length is 13 residues. Germline CDR1 reads GTSNPN; CDR2 reads SVGIG (reference sequence). With 6 bases removed from V and 3 bases from J, the gap between germline ends came to 12 bases. The whole variable domain, filled in from reference TRBV30 and TRBJ1-5, reads SQTIHQWPATLVQPVGSPLSLECTVEGTSNPNLYWYRQAAGRGLQLLFYSVGIGQISSEVPQNLSASRPQDRQFILSSKKLLLSDSGFYLCACQHRPNQPQHFGDGTRLSIL.

The table lists this clone with a count of one. V is TRBV4-1 and J is TRBJ2-1; D is perhaps TRBD1 or TRBD2 (5 bases each). The germline gives CDR1 MGHRA, CDR2 YSYEKL. Trimming took off 1 base at V and 7 bases at J, with 11 bases between the two ends. The length of the CDR3 is 14 residues. CDR3 coding DNA: TGCGCCAGCAGCCAAGGGGACCCCATGAATGAGCAGTTCTTC. Translation: CASSQGDPMNEQFF.

This chain joins TRBV11-2 and TRBJ2-3; D is ambiguous. Trimming left V 6 bases short and J 2 bases short, with 9 bases between. The CDR3 is 13 amino acids. The germline gives CDR1 SGHAT, CDR2 FQNNGV. The CDR3 coding sequence is TGTGCCAGCAGGACTTTCACCACAGATACGCAGTATTTT. It specifies CASRTFTTDTQYF.

This clone was seen just once. The chain uses TRBV6-1 and TRBJ2-1; 9 bases are shared with TRBD2. The CDR3 contains 17 residues. The ends lost 2 bases at V and 2 bases at J; junction bases unmatched: 7. Germline-derived CDR1 and CDR2 are MNHNS and SASEGT. The DNA of the CDR3 is TGTGCCAGCAGTGAATTCGGTAGCGGGGGTCCCTACAATGAGCAGTTCTTC. As protein: CASSEFGSGGPYNEQFF.

The chain combines TRBV4-1 with TRBJ2-2, with 9 bases aligning to TRBD2. Germline CDR1 and CDR2: MGHRA and YSYEKL. The CDR3 is made up of 16 amino acids. V was pared by 3 bases and J by 3 bases, with 5 bases of the junction left unmatched. In DNA, the CDR3 is TGCGCCAGCAGCCAGGACAGCGGGGGGTACACCGGGGAGCTGTTTTTT. Translating gives CASSQDSGGYTGELFF.

The chain couples TRBV15 to TRBJ1-1; the D is unclear. CDR1 is LNHNV and CDR2 is YYDKDF in the germline V gene (reference sequence). The CDR3 consists of 13 residues. Trimming removed 7 bases from V and 0 bases from J, with 9 bases in between. The CDR3 DNA follows: TGTGCCACCACAATCTCGGTGAACACTGAAGCTTTCTTT. This codes for CATTISVNTEAFF. The variable domain in full, with the rest retrieved from reference TRBV15 and TRBJ1-1, is DAMVIQNPRYQVTQFGKPVTLSCSQTLNHNVMYWYQQKSSQAPKLLFHYYDKDFNNEADTPDNFQSRRPNTSFCFLDIRSPGLGDTAMYLCATTISVNTEAFFGQGTRLTVV.

This clone was seen a handful of times. The CDR3 spells CASSDRGSYEQYF. CDR3 sequence (DNA): TGTGCCAGCAGTGACAGGGGTTCCTACGAGCAGTACTTC. V usage is TRBV7-9 and J usage is TRBJ2-7; 8 bases line up with TRBD1. Germline loops: CDR1 SEHNR, CDR2 FQNEAQ (reference sequence). The V segment lost 6 bases and the J segment 1 base; nucleotides outside the gene matches: 2. CDR3 length: 13 amino acids. The full variable domain, rest sourced from reference TRBV7-9 and TRBJ2-7, is DTGVSQNPRHKITKRGQNVTFRCDPISEHNRLYWYRQTLGQGPEFLTYFQNEAQLEKSRLLSDRFSAERPKGSFSTLEIQRTEQGDSAMYLCASSDRGSYEQYFGPGTRLTVT.

The chain is built from TRBV29-1 and TRBJ2-2; TRBD1 aligns across 10 bases. Per germline, CDR1 SQVTM and CDR2 ANQGSEA. J lost 3 bases, V lost 3 bases, and 7 bases had no gene match. This CDR3 is built from 16 residues. The CDR3 loop reads CSVDALGTGDTGELFF. For the CDR3, the DNA is TGCAGCGTTGACGCGTTGGGGACAGGGGACACCGGGGAGCTGTTTTTT.